This entry concerns a single T cell receptor (beta chain). The sample holds one count of this clone. Which antigen it targets is not known. No base-level quality is on record; no much larger clone is a single base apart. This entry is derived from a study of siplizumab effects on memory and regulatory T cells (dated by TCRdb to about 2019). Regarding the research as a whole: The study looked at the effect of siplizumab, an anti-CD2 antibody, on alloreactive T-cell subsets in allogeneic mixed lymphocyte reactions made from human PBMCs. What the research found in general, with its limitations: Among mappable alloreactive CD4+ clones, the Treg-derived fraction averaged around 70% with siplizumab versus 25% to 30% in control reactions. A naive or memory phenotype could not be assigned to roughly 75-96% of proliferating CD4+ or CD8+ clones. Whether proliferating Tregs from siplizumab cultures actually had suppressive function was not functionally confirmed. Because sequences below about 10^-5 frequency were poorly captured, only a minor fraction of alloreactive clones could be mapped to unstimulated subsets. Siplizumab significantly lowered the cumulative frequency of alloreactive sequences that could be traced to unstimulated CD4+ memory T cells. Unstimulated naive T cells appeared to be more diverse than memory T cells, and naive cells seemed to make a substantial contribution to the alloresponse.

Taken from the germline V gene, the CDR1 and CDR2 loops are MNHEY and SVGAGI. Spanning cysteine to phenylalanine, the CDR3 consists of 15 amino acids. Here the CDR3 DNA is all that survives: 45 bases in frame from base 1. V is cut by 6 bases and J by 4 bases, and the space between the germline ends is 15 bases. Preparation of the library involved the immunoSEQ multiplex PCR assay. Each sample had 85,000 to 100,000 TCR templates assayed by the deep sequencing platform. Genomic DNA extracted from sorted T cells was the material used for TCRbeta CDR3 sequencing. In the original analysis: The R programming language was used for clonal analysis of TCRbeta CDR3 data. Comparing unstimulated samples against CFSE-low samples taken after the reaction was how alloreactive CD4+ and CD8+ clones were defined. By matching sequences to the repertoires of sorted unstimulated Treg and non-Treg cells, each alloreactive CD4+ clone was assigned a regulatory or non-regulatory origin. TCRdb carries this immuneACCESS record with in-frame sequences only. Its versions omit some clonotypes, under half of them owing to an unresolved V gene in the studies checked, with the rest unexplained. From that table come the V and J calls and clone size; the DNA was used to work out D and trimming. The sample yields fewer than 100,000 clones; 85% to 95% were counted once. Less than 20% of the sample is taken by the ten largest.

Sorted unstimulated T cells, along with proliferating T cells recovered from mixed lymphocyte reactions, underwent TCRbeta CDR3 sequencing. Fresh whole blood from fewer than 11 HLA-typed healthy donors was used as the source from which PBMCs were isolated. The clonotype originates from a human donor in good health. Recombination linked TRBV6-5 to TRBJ1-4; the D gene is possibly TRBD1, with 5 bases matching. Sequencing was done on a sample of CD8+ T cells sorted from blood. This receptor carries the CDR3 CASSAAGGFNEKLFF. The bases read TGTGCCAGCAGCGCCGCGGGGGGGTTTAATGAAAAACTGTTTTTT.